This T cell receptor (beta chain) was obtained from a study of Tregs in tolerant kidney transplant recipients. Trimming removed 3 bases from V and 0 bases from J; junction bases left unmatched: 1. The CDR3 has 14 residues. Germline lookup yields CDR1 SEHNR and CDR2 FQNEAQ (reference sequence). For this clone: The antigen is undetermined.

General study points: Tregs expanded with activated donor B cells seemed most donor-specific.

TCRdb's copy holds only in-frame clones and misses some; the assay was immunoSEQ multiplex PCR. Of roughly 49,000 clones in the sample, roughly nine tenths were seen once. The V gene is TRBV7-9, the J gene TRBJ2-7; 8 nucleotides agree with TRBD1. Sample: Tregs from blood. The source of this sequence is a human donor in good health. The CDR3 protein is CASSLGQDSYEQYF. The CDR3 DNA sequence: TGTGCCAGCAGCTTGGGACAGGACTCCTACGAGCAGTACTTC.